Sequencing of this T cell receptor beta chain was carried out in a study of T cells in Graves' hyperthyroidism and ophthalmopathy. Overall study context: Blood was drawn when the patient was first diagnosed and still untreated.

Disease duration was under 3 months in the ophthalmopathy patients, who also had a Clinical Activity Score of at least 3 and a NOSPECS grade of at least 4. Reasons for excluding patients were uncontrolled infection, other autoimmune disease, pregnancy or lactation. Germline trimming cut 4 bases from V and 5 bases from J; bases unmatched to any gene: 19. The CDR3 has 19 residues. Germline V lookup: CDR1 SEHNR, CDR2 FQNEAQ (reference sequence). This clonotype was found many times. The TCR beta CDR3 regions underwent amplification using RNA transcripts as the source. Carried out on the TCR CDR3, a first-round RT-PCR used the HTBI primer set. TCRdb reprocessed the multiplex PCR reads with MiXCR, giving one entry per CDR3 protein. The table shows some 570,000 distinct CDR3 sequences, with around 14% occurring only once.

The sample taken for sequencing was blood. This sequence was found in a young woman with Graves' ophthalmopathy. The chain recombines TRBV7-9 with TRBJ2-5, with 10 bases lining up with TRBD2. CDR3 nucleotides: TGTGCCAGCAGCTCTTGCTTTAGCGGGAGGTGCCCCCGGTTGGAGACCCAGTACTTC. This codes for CASSSCFSGRCPRLETQYF. Using reference TRBV7-9 and TRBJ2-5 for the parts outside the CDR3, the full variable domain is DTGVSQNPRHKITKRGQNVTFRCDPISEHNRLYWYRQTLGQGPEFLTYFQNEAQLEKSRLLSDRFSAERPKGSFSTLEIQRTEQGDSAMYLCASSSCFSGRCPRLETQYFGPGTRLLVL.